A single sample gave rise to the 10 T cell receptor beta chains below, sequenced in a study of T cells in Graves' hyperthyroidism and ophthalmopathy (dated 2019 in TCRdb). Libraries were constructed by multiplex PCR. Sequencing instrument: Illumina HiSeq 2000. The TCR beta CDR3 regions were amplified from RNA transcripts. For the first round of RT-PCR on the TCR CDR3, the HTBI primer set was used together with the Qiagen OneStep RT-PCR kit. TCRdb handled the public reads itself, with Q25 trimming in fastp and clone calling in MiXCR, and kept productive beta chains. Rows matching on CDR3 protein sequence are summarized as one entry with the most common DNA and genes. Recorded for this sample are some 770,000 distinct CDR3 sequences; 15% to 20% of them occurred a single time. Clones ranked in the top ten supply 8.4% of the sample. The sequenced sample consisted of blood. The receptors were gathered from a man aged 18-30 years with Graves' hyperthyroidism.

V is TRBV6-1 and J is TRBJ1-3; TRBD1 is a possible D gene (5 bases). This CDR3 contains 14 residues. Germline V gene sequence: CDR1 MNHNS, CDR2 SASEGT. Trimming took 11 bases from V and 2 from J, leaving 16 bases between them. CDR3 nucleotides: TGTGCCGTCCGTCGACAGTTTGCTGGAAACACCATATATTTT. This codes for CAVRRQFAGNTIYF.

The chain recombines TRBV12-3 or TRBV12-4 with TRBJ2-6; perhaps TRBD2 as D (7 bases). V shed 7 bases and J shed 1 base, with 17 bases lying between them. CDR3 length: 17 residues. The CDR3 is CASTNWGGGSGANVLTF. DNA of the CDR3: TGTGCCAGCACCAATTGGGGGGGCGGTTCTGGGGCCAACGTCCTGACTTTC.

This clonotype has a handful of counts. This sequence joins TRBV5-1 and TRBJ2-7, with TRBD1 identical over 10 bases. V dropped 5 bases and J dropped 3; count of bases not matched to a gene: 2. Germline CDR1 reads SGHRS; CDR2 reads YFSETQ. The CDR3 runs 13 residues. The DNA for the CDR3 is TGCGCCAGCAGGGGGACAGGGGTCTACGAGCAGTACTTC. It encodes CASRGTGVYEQYF.

The sample holds many counts of this clonotype. V usage is TRBV20-1 and J usage is TRBJ2-3; possibly TRBD1 for D (6 bases). The V end was cut by 5 bases, the J end by 0 bases, with 12 bases between. This CDR3 is 14 amino acids long. Germline CDR1 reads DFQATT; CDR2 reads SNEGSKA (reference sequence). This CDR3 is CSAPGTRSTDTQYF. In DNA form, the CDR3 reads TGCAGTGCTCCCGGGACACGAAGCACAGATACGCAGTATTTT.

This clonotype was counted many times. J is TRBJ2-5 and V is TRBV10-3; no clear D gene. Germline V lookup: CDR1 ENHRY, CDR2 SYGVKD. Trimming removed 2 bases from V and 1 base from J, with 11 bases in between. This CDR3 spans 15 amino acids. CDR3 residues: CAISEGRSTQETQYF. CDR3 nucleotide sequence: TGTGCCATCAGTGAGGGGCGGTCCACCCAAGAGACCCAGTACTTC.

This clonotype was observed many times. The chain employs TRBV9 and TRBJ1-5; D may be TRBD1 (5 bases). The CDR3 extends over 12 amino acids. CDR1 is SGDLS and CDR2 is YYNGEE in the germline V gene. Trimming stripped 0 bases from V and 7 bases from J, with 5 bases between. CDR3 sequence reads: CASSVGDQPQHF. The CDR3 nucleotides are TGTGCCAGCAGCGTAGGGGACCAGCCCCAGCATTTT.

This clonotype appeared a few times. This chain connects TRBV3-1 to TRBJ2-4; 10 bases are shared with TRBD2. CDR1 LGHDT and CDR2 YNNKEL come from the germline V gene (reference sequence). V was clipped by 4 bases and J by 0 bases; unmatched bases: 12. The CDR3 is 19 residues long. The CDR3 DNA sequence: TGTGCCAGCAGCCCTCGGACTAGCGGAAGAACCCTAGCCAAAAACATTCAGTACTTC. Translated, it gives CASSPRTSGRTLAKNIQYF.

This sequence joins TRBV7-9 and TRBJ2-7; 11 nucleotides line up with TRBD2. The germline V gene encodes CDR1 SEHNR and CDR2 FQNEAQ (reference sequence). The J segment lost 4 bases and the V segment lost 7 bases, leaving 9 bases of the junction unmatched. This CDR3 region has 15 residues. The CDR3 bases are TGTGCCAGCACCCTGGGGGTAGCGGGAGGGTACGAGCAGTACTTC. It encodes CASTLGVAGGYEQYF. The variable domain in full, with the rest retrieved from reference TRBV7-9 and TRBJ2-7, is DTGVSQNPRHKITKRGQNVTFRCDPISEHNRLYWYRQTLGQGPEFLTYFQNEAQLEKSRLLSDRFSAERPKGSFSTLEIQRTEQGDSAMYLCASTLGVAGGYEQYFGPGTRLTVT.

This clonotype was seen ten or more times. The rearrangement joins TRBV2 to TRBJ1-5; D is unresolved. Trimming pared 4 bases from V and 2 bases from J, leaving 18 bases between. This CDR3 spans 17 amino acids. The V gene's germline CDR1 is SNHLY and CDR2 FYNNEI. CDR3 loop: CASSGFGGDLGNQPQHF. The CDR3 region has the DNA TGTGCCAGCAGTGGGTTTGGCGGGGATCTGGGCAATCAGCCCCAGCATTTT.

On this clonotype itself: This could be a read error, since a much larger clone is one nucleotide away. This rearrangement joins TRBV2 to TRBJ2-1, with unresolved D. Germline assignment: CDR1 SNHLY and CDR2 FYNNEI. The CDR3 runs to 14 residues. CDR3 in DNA: TGTGCCAGCAAGCCATCGAGCTCCTACGATGAGCAGTTCTTC. Encoded protein: CASKPSSSYDEQFF.